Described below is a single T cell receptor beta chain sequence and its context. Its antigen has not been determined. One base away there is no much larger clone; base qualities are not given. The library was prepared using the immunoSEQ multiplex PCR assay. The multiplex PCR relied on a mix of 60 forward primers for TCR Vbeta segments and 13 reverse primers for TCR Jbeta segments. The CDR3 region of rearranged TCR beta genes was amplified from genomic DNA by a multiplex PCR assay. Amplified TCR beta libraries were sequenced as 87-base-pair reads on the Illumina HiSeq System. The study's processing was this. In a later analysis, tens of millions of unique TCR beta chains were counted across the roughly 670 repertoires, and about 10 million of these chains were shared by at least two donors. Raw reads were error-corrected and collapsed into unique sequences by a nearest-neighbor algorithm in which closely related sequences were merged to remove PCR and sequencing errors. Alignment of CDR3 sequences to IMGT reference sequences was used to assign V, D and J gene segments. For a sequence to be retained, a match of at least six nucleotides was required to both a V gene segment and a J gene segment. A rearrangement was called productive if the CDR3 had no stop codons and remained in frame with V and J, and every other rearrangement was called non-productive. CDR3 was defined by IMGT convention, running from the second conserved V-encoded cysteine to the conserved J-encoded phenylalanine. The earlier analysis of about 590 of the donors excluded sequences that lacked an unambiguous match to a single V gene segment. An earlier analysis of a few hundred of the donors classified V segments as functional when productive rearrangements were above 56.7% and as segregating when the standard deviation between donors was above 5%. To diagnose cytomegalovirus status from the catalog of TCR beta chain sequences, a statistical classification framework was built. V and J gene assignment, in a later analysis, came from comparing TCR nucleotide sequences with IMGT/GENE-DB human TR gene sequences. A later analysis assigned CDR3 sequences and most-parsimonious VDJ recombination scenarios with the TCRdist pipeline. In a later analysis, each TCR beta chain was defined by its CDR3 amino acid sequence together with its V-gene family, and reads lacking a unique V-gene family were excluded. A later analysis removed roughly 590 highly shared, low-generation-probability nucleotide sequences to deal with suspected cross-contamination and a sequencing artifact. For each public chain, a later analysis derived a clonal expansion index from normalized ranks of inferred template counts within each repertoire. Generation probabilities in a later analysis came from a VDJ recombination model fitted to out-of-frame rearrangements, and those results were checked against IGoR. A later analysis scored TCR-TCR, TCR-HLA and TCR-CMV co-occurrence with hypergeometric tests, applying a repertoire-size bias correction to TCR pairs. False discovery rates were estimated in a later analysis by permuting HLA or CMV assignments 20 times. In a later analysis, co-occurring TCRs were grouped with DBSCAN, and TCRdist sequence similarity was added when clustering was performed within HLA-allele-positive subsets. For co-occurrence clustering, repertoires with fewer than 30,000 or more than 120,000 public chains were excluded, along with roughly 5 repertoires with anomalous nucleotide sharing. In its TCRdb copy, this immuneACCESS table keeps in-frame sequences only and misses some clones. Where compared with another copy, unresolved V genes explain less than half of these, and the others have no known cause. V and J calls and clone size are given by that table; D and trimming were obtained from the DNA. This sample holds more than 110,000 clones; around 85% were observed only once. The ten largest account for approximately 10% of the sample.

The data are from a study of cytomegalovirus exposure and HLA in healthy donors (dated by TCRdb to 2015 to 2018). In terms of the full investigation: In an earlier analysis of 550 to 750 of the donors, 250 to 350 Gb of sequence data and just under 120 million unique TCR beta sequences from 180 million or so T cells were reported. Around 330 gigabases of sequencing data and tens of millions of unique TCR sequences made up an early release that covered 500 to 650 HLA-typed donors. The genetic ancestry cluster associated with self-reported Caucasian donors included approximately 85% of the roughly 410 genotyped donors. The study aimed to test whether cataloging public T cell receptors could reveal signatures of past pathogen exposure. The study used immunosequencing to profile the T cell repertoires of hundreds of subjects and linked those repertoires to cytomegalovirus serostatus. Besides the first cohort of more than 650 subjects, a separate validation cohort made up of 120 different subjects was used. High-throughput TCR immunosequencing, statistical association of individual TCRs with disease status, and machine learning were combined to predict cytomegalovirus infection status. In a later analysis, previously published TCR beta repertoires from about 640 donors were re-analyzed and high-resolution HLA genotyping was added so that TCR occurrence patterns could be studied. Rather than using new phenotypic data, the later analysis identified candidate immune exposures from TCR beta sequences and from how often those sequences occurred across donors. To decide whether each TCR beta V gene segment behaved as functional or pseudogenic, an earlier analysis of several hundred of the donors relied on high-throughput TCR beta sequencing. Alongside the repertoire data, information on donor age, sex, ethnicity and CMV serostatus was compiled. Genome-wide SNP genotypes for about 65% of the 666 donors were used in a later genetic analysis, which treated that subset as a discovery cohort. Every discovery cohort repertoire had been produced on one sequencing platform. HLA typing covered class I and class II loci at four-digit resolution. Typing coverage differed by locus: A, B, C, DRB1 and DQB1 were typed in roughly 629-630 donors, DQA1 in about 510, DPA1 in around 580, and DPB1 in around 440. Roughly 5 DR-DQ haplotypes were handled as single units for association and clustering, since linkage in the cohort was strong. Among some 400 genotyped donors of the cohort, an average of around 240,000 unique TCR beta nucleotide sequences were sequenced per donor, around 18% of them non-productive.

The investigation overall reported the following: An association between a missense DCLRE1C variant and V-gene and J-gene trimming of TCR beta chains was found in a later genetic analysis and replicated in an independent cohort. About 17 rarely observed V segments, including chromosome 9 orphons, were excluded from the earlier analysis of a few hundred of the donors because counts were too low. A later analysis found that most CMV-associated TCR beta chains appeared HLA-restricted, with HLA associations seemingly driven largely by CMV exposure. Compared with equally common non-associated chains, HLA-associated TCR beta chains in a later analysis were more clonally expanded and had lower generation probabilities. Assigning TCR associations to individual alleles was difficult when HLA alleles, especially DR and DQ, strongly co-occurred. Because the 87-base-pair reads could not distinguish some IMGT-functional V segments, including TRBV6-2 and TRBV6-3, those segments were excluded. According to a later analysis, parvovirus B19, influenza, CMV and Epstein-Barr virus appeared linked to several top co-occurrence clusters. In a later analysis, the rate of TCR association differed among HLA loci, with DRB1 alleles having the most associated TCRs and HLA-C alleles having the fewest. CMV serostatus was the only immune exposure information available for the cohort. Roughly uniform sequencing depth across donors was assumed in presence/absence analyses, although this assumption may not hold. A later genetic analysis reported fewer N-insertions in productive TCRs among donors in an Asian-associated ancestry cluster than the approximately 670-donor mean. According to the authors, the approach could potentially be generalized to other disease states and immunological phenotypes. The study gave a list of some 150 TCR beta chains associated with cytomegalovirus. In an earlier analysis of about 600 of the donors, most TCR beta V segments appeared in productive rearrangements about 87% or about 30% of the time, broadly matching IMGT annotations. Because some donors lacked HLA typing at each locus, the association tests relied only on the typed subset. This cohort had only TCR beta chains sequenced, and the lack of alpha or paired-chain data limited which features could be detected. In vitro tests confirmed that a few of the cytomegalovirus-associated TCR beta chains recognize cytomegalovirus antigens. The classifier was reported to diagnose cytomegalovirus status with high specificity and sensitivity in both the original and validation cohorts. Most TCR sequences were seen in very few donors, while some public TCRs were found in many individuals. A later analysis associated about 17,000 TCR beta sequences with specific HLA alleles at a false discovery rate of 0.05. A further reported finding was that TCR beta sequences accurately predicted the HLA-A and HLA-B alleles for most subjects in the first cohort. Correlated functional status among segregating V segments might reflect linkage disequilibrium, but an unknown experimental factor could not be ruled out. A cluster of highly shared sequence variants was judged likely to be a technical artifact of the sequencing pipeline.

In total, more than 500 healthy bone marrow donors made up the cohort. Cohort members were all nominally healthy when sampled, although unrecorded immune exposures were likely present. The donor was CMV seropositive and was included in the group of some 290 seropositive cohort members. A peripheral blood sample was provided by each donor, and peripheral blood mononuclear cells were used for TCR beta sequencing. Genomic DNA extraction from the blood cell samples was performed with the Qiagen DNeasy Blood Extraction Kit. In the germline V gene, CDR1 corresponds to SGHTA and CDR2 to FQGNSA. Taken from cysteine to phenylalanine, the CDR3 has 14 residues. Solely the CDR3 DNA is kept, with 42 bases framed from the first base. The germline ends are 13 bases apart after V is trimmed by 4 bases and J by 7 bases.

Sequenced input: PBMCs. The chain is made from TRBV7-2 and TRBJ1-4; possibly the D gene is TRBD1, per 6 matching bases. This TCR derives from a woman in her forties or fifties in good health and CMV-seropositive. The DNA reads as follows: TGTGCCAGCAGCTGGGGGGGGGCTGGTGAAAAACTGTTTTTT. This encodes CASSWGGAGEKLFF.